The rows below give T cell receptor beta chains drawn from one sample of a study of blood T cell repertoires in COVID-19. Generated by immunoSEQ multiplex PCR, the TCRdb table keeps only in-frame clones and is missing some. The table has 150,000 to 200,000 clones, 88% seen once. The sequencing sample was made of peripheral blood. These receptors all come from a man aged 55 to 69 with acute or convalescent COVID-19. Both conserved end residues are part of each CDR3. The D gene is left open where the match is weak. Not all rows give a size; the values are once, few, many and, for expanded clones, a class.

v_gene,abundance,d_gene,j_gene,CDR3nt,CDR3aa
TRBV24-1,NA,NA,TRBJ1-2,TGTGCCACCAGTGAGCCAACAGGGAACTATGGCTACACCTTC,CATSEPTGNYGYTF
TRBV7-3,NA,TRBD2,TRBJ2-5,TGTGCCAGCAGCTTAATGGGGGGGTTCCAAGAGACCCAGTACTTC,CASSLMGGFQETQYF
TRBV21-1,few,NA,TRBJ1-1,TGTGCCAGCAGCAAAGGCAGATTGAACACTGAAGCTTTCTTT,CASSKGRLNTEAFF
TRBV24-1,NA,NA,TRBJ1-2,TGTGCCACCAGTGATTTGGGCAGCGCGAATGGCTACACCTTC,CATSDLGSANGYTF
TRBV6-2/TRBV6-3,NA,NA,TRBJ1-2,TGTGCCAGCAGTTACTCCGGGACTCTAGGCGGCTACACCTTC,CASSYSGTLGGYTF
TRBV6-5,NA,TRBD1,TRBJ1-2,TGTGCCAGCAGTCCATGGACAGGGACCTATGGCTACACCTTC,CASSPWTGTYGYTF
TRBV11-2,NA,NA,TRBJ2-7,TGTGCCAGCAGCCCTTCAGGGTTTGGCGAGCAGTACTTC,CASSPSGFGEQYF
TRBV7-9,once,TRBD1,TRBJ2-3,TGTGCCACCCCGGACAGGATTAGCACAGATACGCAGTATTTT,CATPDRISTDTQYF
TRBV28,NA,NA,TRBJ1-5,TGTGCCAGCAAGGGGGGGGGCGGACCACATCAGCCCCAGCATTTT,CASKGGGGPHQPQHF
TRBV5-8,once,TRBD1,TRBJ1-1,TGTGCCAGCAGCCTCAGGGGGCGTCTCACTGAAGCTTTCTTT,CASSLRGRLTEAFF
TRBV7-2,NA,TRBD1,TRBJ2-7,TGTGCCAGCAGCTCGGGACAGGGCAGCTCCTACGAGCAGTACTTC,CASSSGQGSSYEQYF
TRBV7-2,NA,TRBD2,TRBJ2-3,TGTGCCAGCAGCTCCTCGAGCGGGAGTGCCCCAGATACGCAGTATTTT,CASSSSSGSAPDTQYF
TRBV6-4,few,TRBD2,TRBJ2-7,TGTGCCAGCAGTGACAAGAAAATAGCGGGAGGTTCCCTCGAGCAGTACTTC,CASSDKKIAGGSLEQYF
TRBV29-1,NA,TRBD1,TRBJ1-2,TGCAGCGTTGAAAGTCAGGGGGCTGGCTACACCTTC,CSVESQGAGYTF
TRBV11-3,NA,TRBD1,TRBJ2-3,TGTGCCAGCAGCTTAGGTGGACAGGGGGCGGCAGATACGCAGTATTTT,CASSLGGQGAADTQYF
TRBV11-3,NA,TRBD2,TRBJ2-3,TGTGCCAGCAGCTCGGGGGGGGTGGGCCCCACAGATACGCAGTATTTT,CASSSGGVGPTDTQYF
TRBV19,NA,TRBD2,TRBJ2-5,TGTGCCAGTAGTATGGGGCTAGCGGGGGGGCTACAAGAGACCCAGTACTTC,CASSMGLAGGLQETQYF
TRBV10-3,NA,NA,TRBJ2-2,TGTGCCATCAGCGGGGGGCCGAACACCGGGGAGCTGTTTTTT,CAISGGPNTGELFF
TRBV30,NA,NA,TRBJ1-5,TGTGCCTGGAGTGCCGGTCGTGGCAATCAGCCCCAGCATTTT,CAWSAGRGNQPQHF
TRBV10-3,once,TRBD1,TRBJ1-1,TGTGCCATGGGGACAGGTGATGAAGCTTTCTTT,CAMGTGDEAFF
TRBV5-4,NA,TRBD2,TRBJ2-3,TGTGCCAGCAGCTTGGCGCGGACTAGTCGGACAGATACGCAGTATTTT,CASSLARTSRTDTQYF
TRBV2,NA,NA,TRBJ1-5,TGTGCCAGCAGTGAAGCTTCGGGCAATCAGCCCCAGCATTTT,CASSEASGNQPQHF
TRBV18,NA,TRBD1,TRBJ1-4,TGTGCCAGCTCCCCGACAGGGCCCCGGTGGGAAAAACTGTTTTTT,CASSPTGPRWEKLFF
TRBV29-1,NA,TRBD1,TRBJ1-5,TGCAGCGTTTCCGGGACAGGATACAATCAGCCCCAGCATTTT,CSVSGTGYNQPQHF
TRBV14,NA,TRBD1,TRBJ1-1,TGTGCCAGCAGCCCTCTTGACAGGGGGCTGAACACTGAAGCTTTCTTT,CASSPLDRGLNTEAFF
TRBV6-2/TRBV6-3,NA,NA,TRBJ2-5,TGTGCCAGCAGTTACTCGTCCACGGACCAAGAGACCCAGTACTTC,CASSYSSTDQETQYF
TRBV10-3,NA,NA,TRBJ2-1,TGTGCCATCAGTGGCGACAGTAAGGCCTACAATGAGCAGTTCTTC,CAISGDSKAYNEQFF
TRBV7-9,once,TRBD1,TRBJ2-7,TGTGCCAGCAGCTTAGGAGGGGGCAACTACGAGCAGTACTTC,CASSLGGGNYEQYF
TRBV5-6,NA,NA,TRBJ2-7,TGTGCCAGCAGCCCGGACAACCGCCCGTATCACGAGCAGTACTTC,CASSPDNRPYHEQYF
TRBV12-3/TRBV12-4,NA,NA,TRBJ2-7,TGTGCCAGCAAGCGGGCTTTATCCTACGAGCAGTACTTC,CASKRALSYEQYF
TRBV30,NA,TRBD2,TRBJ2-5,TGTGCCTGGAGTGGACTAGCGGGTGTCCAAGAGACCCAGTACTTC,CAWSGLAGVQETQYF
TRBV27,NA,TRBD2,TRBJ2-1,TGTGCCAGCAGTTTATGGCGGGGGAGCTACAATGAGCAGTTCTTC,CASSLWRGSYNEQFF
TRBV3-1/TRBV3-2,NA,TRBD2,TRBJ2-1,TGTGCCAGCAGCCAAGAAGGGGCTAGCGGGGGGCAATATGAGCAGTTCTTC,CASSQEGASGGQYEQFF
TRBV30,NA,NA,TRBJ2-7,TGTGCCTGGAGACAGGGTTCATCCGAGCAGTACTTC,CAWRQGSSEQYF
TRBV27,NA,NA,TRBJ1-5,TGTGCCAGCAACCTAACTTTGGGAGGCCAGCCCCAGCATTTT,CASNLTLGGQPQHF
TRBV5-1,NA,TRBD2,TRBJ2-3,TGCGCCAGCAGCCCCGGACTAGTGTCAGATACGCAGTATTTT,CASSPGLVSDTQYF
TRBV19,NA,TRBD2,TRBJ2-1,TGTGCCAGTAGTGCCCAGGGACTAGCGCTTTACAATGAGCAGTTCTTC,CASSAQGLALYNEQFF
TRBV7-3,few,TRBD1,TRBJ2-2,TGTGCCAGCAGCCCCCGACAGGGCCTATACACCGGGGAGCTGTTTTTT,CASSPRQGLYTGELFF
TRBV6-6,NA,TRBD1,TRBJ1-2,TGTGCCAGCAGTCCTCCGGGACAGCCTTATGGCTACACCTTC,CASSPPGQPYGYTF
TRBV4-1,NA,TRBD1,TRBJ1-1,TGCGCCAGCAGCCGAGGACAGGGGATGGTGAACACTGAAGCTTTCTTT,CASSRGQGMVNTEAFF
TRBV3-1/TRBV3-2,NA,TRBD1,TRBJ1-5,TGTGCCAGCAGCCAAGAAGGGGGCGGTTTGGGCAATCAGCCCCAGCATTTT,CASSQEGGGLGNQPQHF
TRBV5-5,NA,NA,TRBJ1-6,TGTGCCAGCAGCTTCAGGAATAATTCACCCCTCCACTTT,CASSFRNNSPLHF
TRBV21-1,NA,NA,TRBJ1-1,TGTGCCAGCAGCAAAAGATTCCGGGACACTGAAGCTTTCTTT,CASSKRFRDTEAFF
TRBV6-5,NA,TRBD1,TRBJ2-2,TGTGCCAGCAGTTTTGACAGGGGTACCGGGGAGCTGTTTTTT,CASSFDRGTGELFF
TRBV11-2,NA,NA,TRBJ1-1,TGTGCCAGCAGCCCAGATAGGAGGAACACTGAAGCTTTCTTT,CASSPDRRNTEAFF
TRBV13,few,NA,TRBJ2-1,TGTGCCAGCAGCTTACGAGCTGGAGCACCCTACAATGAGCAGTTCTTC,CASSLRAGAPYNEQFF
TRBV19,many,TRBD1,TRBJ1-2,TGTGCCAGTAAGATACAGGGGGCGTTTAACTATGGCTACACCTTC,CASKIQGAFNYGYTF
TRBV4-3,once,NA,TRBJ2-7,TGCGCCAGCAGCCAAGACTCAGGGATCCACGAGCAGTACTTC,CASSQDSGIHEQYF